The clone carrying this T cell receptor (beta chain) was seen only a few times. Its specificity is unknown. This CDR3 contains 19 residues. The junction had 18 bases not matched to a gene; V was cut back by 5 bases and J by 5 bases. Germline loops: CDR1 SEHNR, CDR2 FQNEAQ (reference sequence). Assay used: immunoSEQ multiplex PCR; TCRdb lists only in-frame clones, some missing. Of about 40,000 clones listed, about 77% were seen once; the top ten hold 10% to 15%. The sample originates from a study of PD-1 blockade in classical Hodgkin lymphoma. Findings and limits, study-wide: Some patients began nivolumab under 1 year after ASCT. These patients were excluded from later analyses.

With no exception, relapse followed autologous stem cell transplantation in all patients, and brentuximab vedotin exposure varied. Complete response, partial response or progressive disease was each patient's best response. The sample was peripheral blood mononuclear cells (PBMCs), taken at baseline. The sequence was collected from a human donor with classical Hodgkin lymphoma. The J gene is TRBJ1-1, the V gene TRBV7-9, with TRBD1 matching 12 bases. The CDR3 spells CASSLGTGGDRLGGTEAFF. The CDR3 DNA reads TGTGCCAGCAGCCTCGGGACAGGGGGCGATCGTCTCGGTGGTACTGAAGCTTTCTTT.